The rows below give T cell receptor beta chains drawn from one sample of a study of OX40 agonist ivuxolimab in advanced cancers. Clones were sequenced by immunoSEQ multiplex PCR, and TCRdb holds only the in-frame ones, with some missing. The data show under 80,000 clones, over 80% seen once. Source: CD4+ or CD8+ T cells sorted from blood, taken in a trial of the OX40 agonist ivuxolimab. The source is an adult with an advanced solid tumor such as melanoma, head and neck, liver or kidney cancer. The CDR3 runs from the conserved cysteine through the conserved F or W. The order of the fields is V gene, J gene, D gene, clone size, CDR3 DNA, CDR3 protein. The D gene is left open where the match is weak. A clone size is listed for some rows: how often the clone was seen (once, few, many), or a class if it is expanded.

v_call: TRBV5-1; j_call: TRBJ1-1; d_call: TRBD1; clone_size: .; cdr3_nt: TGCGCCAGCAGCGGGACAGGGAGGGGCGACACTGAAGCTTTCTTT; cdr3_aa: CASSGTGRGDTEAFF
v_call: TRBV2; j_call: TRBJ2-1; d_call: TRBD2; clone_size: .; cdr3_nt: TGTGCCAGTTCTAGCGGGGGGGCCCTTTACAATGAGCAGTTCTTC; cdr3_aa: CASSSGGALYNEQFF
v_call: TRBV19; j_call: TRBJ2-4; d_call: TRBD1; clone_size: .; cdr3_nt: TGTGCCAGTAGGGACAGGGGGCCGTCTGCCAAAAACATTCAGTACTTC; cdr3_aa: CASRDRGPSAKNIQYF
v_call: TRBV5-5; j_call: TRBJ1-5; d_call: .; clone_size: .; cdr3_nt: TGTGCCAGCAGCTCGAACACACCACAGAGCAATCAGCCCCAGCATTTT; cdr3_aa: CASSSNTPQSNQPQHF
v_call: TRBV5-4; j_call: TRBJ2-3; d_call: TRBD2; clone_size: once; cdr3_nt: TGTGCCAGCAGCCCCGGGACTAGCGGGAGGCCCGGGGGCACAGATACGCAGTATTTT; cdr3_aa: CASSPGTSGRPGGTDTQYF
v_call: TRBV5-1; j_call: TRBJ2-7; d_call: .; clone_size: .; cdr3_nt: TGCGCCAGCAGCACTGCGTTCGGTCCGACCTCACCCTACGAGCAGTACTTC; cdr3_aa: CASSTAFGPTSPYEQYF
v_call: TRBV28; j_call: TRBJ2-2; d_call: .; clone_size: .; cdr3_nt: TGTGCCAGCAGTGGGGTTACCGGGGAGCTGTTTTTT; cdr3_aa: CASSGVTGELFF
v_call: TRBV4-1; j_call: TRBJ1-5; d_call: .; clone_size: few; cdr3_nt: TGCGCCAGCAGCCAAGACGCGATACAGCCCCAGCATTTT; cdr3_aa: CASSQDAIQPQHF
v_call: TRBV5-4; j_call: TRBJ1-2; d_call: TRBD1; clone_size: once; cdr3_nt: TGTGCCAGCAGCTTGGCTCGGACAGGGGACCATGGCTACACCTTC; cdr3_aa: CASSLARTGDHGYTF
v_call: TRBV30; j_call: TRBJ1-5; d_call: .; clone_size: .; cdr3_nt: TGTGCCTGGAATAAACCGGGCCCCCGCAATCAGCCCCAGCATTTT; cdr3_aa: CAWNKPGPRNQPQHF
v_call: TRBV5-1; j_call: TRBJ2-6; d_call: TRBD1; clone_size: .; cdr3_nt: TGCGCCAGCAGCCTTGGACAGGGGGAAATCTCTGGGGCCAACGTCCTGACTTTC; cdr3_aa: CASSLGQGEISGANVLTF
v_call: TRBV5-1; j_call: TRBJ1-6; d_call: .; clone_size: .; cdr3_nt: TGCGCCAGCAGCTTGGAGAGCAGTGAGAATTCACCCCTCCACTTT; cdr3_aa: CASSLESSENSPLHF
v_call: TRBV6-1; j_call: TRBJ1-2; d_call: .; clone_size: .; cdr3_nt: TGTGCCAGTCTACGAAGGGGGGATGGCTACACCTTC; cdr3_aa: CASLRRGDGYTF
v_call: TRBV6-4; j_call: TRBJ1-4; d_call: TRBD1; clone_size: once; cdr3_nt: TGTGCCAGCAGTGAGGGACAGGCAACTAATGAAAAACTGTTTTTT; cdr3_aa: CASSEGQATNEKLFF
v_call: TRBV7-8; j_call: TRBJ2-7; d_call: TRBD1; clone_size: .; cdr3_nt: TGTGCCAGCAGCTTCGACCGGACAGGGGGCCGGCAGTACTTC; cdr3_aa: CASSFDRTGGRQYF
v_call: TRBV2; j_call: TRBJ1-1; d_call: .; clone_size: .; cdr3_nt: TGTGCCAGCACTTTAGGCATGAACACTGAAGCTTTCTTT; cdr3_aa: CASTLGMNTEAFF
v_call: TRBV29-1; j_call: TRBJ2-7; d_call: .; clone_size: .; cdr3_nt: TGCAGCGTTGAAGATCTGAAGGGTACTCCCTACGAGCAGTACTTC; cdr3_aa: CSVEDLKGTPYEQYF
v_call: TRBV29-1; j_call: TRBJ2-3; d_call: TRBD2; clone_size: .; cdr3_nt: TGCAGCGCTAGCGGGCCATCGAGCGCAGATACGCAGTATTTT; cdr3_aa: CSASGPSSADTQYF
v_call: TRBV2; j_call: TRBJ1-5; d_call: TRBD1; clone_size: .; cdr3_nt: TGTGCCAGCAGTGAACGACAGGGAAGGAATCAGCCCCAGCATTTT; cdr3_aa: CASSERQGRNQPQHF
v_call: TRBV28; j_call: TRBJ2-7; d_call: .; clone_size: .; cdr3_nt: TGTGCCAGCAGTCCTCCCGGGGGGCGGAGAACCTACGAGCAGTACTTC; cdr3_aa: CASSPPGGRRTYEQYF
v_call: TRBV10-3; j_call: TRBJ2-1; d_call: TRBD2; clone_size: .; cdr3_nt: TGTGCCATCAGGAAGGGACTAGAAGTGACTGAGCAGTTCTTC; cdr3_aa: CAIRKGLEVTEQFF
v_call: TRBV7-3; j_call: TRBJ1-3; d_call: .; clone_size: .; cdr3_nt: TGTGCCAGCAGCACCGGACCGGACTCTGGAAACACCATATATTTT; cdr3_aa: CASSTGPDSGNTIYF
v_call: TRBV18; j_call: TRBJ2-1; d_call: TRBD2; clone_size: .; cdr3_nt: TGTGCCAGCTCACCACCGGTCTACGGGGGGGATAATGAGCAGTTCTTC; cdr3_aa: CASSPPVYGGDNEQFF
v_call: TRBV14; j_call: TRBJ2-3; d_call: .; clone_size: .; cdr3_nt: TGTGCCAGCAGCCAAGATGGGTATAGTACCGATACGCAGTATTTT; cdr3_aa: CASSQDGYSTDTQYF